Following are 17 T cell receptor beta chains from one sample sequenced in a study of blood T cell repertoires in COVID-19. Here immunoSEQ multiplex PCR was the method, and the copy in TCRdb shows in-frame clones only, minus some. The sample records about 310,000 clones, roughly 84% being singletons. Sequenced: peripheral blood. These receptor sequences come from a man in his fifties with active or convalescent COVID-19.

The rearrangement joins TRBV7-6 to TRBJ2-5, with D perhaps matching TRBD2 (6 bases). Germline-derived CDR1 and CDR2 are SGHVS and FNYEAQ. The CDR3 has 15 amino acids. Between the trimmed V and J ends, which lost 0 bases and 2 bases, there was a span of 10 bases. In DNA, the CDR3 is TGTGCCAGCAGCTTAGCGCCGGGGACTCAAGAGACCCAGTACTTC. Translating it yields CASSLAPGTQETQYF. The variable domain in full, with the rest retrieved from reference TRBV7-6 and TRBJ2-5, is GAGVSQSPRYKVTKRGQDVALRCDPISGHVSLYWYRQALGQGPEFLTYFNYEAQQDKSGLPNDRFSAERPEGSISTLTIQRTEQRDSAMYRCASSLAPGTQETQYFGPGTRLLVL.

This clone was detected a few times. This sequence joins TRBV5-5 and TRBJ1-6; D is uncertain. Trimming removed 2 bases at V and 7 bases at J, with 7 bases between. Germline V gives CDR1 SGHKS, CDR2 YYEKEE (reference sequence). The length of the CDR3 is 13 residues. The DNA of the CDR3 is TGTGCCAGCAGCTTAGACGGGAATTCACCCCTCCACTTT. This encodes CASSLDGNSPLHF.

This clone was observed a single time. The V and J genes are TRBV5-6 and TRBJ1-2; D is possibly TRBD1 (5 bases). CDR3 size: 15 residues. The V gene's germline CDR1 is SGHDT and CDR2 YYEEEE. The V gene lost 0 bases and the J gene lost 7 bases, with 16 bases spanning the gap. The CDR3 loop is CASSLGWQGESGYTF. CDR3 DNA: TGTGCCAGCAGCTTGGGATGGCAGGGTGAGAGTGGCTACACCTTC.

The V gene is TRBV12-3 or TRBV12-4, the J gene TRBJ2-1; D is unresolved. This CDR3 has 12 residues. The V end was cut by 3 bases, the J end by 7 bases, with 7 bases between. The CDR3 reads CASSFVRNEQFF. The CDR3 nucleotides are TGTGCCAGCAGTTTTGTCCGGAATGAGCAGTTCTTC.

The rearrangement joins TRBV7-2 to TRBJ1-6; D gene uncertain. With 5 bases removed from V and 6 bases from J, the gap between germline ends came to 8 bases. Germline CDR1 reads SGHTA; CDR2 reads FQGNSA. The CDR3 runs 13 residues. The CDR3 sequence: CASSRTSNSPLHF. The CDR3 region has the DNA TGTGCCAGCAGCCGAACAAGTAATTCACCCCTCCACTTT. Combining the CDR3 with reference TRBV7-2 and TRBJ1-6 gives the whole variable domain GAGVSQSPSNKVTEKGKDVELRCDPISGHTALYWYRQSLGQGLEFLIYFQGNSAPDKSGLPSDRFSAERTGGSVSTLTIQRTQQEDSAVYLCASSRTSNSPLHFGNGTRLTVT.

This clone has a single count. The gene calls are TRBV5-1 and TRBJ2-7; tentative D call: TRBD2 (6 bases). Germline CDR1 and CDR2: SGHRS and YFSETQ. The CDR3 is made up of 16 amino acids. With 4 bases removed from V and 2 bases from J, the gap between germline ends came to 19 bases. CDR3 sequence (DNA): TGCGCCAGCAGCCTCAGGTCGGCTAGCGCAACCTACGAGCAGTACTTC. Translated, it gives CASSLRSASATYEQYF.

Notes on this clone: Its ends do not fully match the called genes, so a read error is possible. The chain uses TRBV5-1 and TRBJ2-1, with 11 bases matching TRBD1. Germline CDR1 is SGHRS and CDR2 is YFSETQ. The CDR3 covers 12 residues. The CDR3: CASSPTGQGVIF. Here the CDR3 DNA reads TGCGCCAGCAGCCCCACGGGACAGGGGGTTATCTTC.

This clone was detected only a few times. This specimen includes other DNA sequences encoding the same CDR3. The CDR3 spells CASSAQGDYGYTF. The CDR3 DNA is TGCGCCAGCAGCGCACAGGGTGACTATGGCTACACCTTC. This sequence joins TRBV5-1 and TRBJ1-2; possibly TRBD1 for D (6 bases). This CDR3 contains 13 residues. Looked up from germline, CDR1 is SGHRS and CDR2 is YFSETQ. Trimming took 4 bases from V and 3 from J, leaving 10 bases between them.

This rearrangement joins TRBV28 to TRBJ2-2, with D perhaps matching TRBD1 (5 bases). The germline V gene has CDR1 MDHEN and CDR2 SYDVKM. The CDR3 contains 12 residues. V was pared by 4 bases and J by 8 bases, with 8 bases between. The CDR3 nucleotides are TGTGCCAGCAGTTCCCCAGGGGGGGAGCTGTTTTTT. Protein sequence: CASSSPGGELFF.

The chain combines TRBV7-6 with TRBJ1-3; TRBD1 matches 7 bases. Per the germline V gene, CDR1 is SGHVS and CDR2 is FNYEAQ. The CDR3 loop spans 15 amino acids. V was pared by 5 bases and J by 4 bases, with 8 bases of the junction left unmatched. The DNA for the CDR3 is TGTGCCAGCAGCCGTTCCTCAGGGGGAGGAAACACCATATATTTT. This codes for CASSRSSGGGNTIYF.

This clone came up a few times. The chain recombines TRBV28 with TRBJ1-5; 7 nucleotides agree with TRBD1. The germline gives CDR1 MDHEN, CDR2 SYDVKM. The CDR3 loop spans 17 amino acids. The trim removed 6 bases at V and 3 bases at J, leaving 14 bases unmatched. CDR3 sequence reads: CASRLVGAGGTNQPQHF. The DNA for the CDR3 is TGTGCCAGCAGGCTCGTTGGGGCAGGGGGGACCAATCAGCCCCAGCATTTT.

This sequence joins TRBV5-4 and TRBJ2-5; 7 bases are shared with TRBD1. The trim removed 3 bases at V and 4 bases at J, leaving 6 bases unmatched. The germline V gene has CDR1 SGHNT and CDR2 YYREEE (reference sequence). The length of the CDR3 is 14 residues. CDR3 region: CASSWETGRETQYF. CDR3 nucleotide sequence: TGTGCCAGCAGCTGGGAGACAGGGCGAGAGACCCAGTACTTC.

The table lists this clone with a count of one. For the CDR3, the DNA is TGTGCCATCAGTGAGTCGGGGGCAATGAATTCACCCCTCCACTTT. Protein product: CAISESGAMNSPLHF. The chain joins TRBV10-3 to TRBJ1-6, with D perhaps TRBD1 (6 bases). The CDR3 contains 15 residues. V lost 0 bases, J lost 7 bases, and 10 bases lay in between. Per the germline V gene, CDR1 is ENHRY and CDR2 is SYGVKD.

The V call is TRBV6-2 or TRBV6-3, the J call TRBJ1-5, with TRBD1 matching over 10 bases. CDR1 and CDR2 from the germline V gene are MNHEY and SVGEGT. The length of the CDR3 is 15 residues. Unmatched junction bases numbered 8, after V lost 5 bases and J lost 7 bases. The CDR3 region is CASSRQTGGGQPQHF. Written as DNA, the CDR3 is TGTGCCAGCAGTCGGCAGACAGGGGGCGGGCAGCCCCAGCATTTT.

The gene calls are TRBV19 and TRBJ1-1; 7 positions match TRBD1. Trimming removed 6 bases from V and 1 base from J; junction bases left unmatched: 5. This CDR3 has 14 amino acids. Germline CDR1 and CDR2: LNHDA and SQIVND (reference sequence). CDR3 coding DNA: TGTGCCAGTAGCTTACAGGGGCGGAACACTGAAGCTTTCTTT. Amino acids: CASSLQGRNTEAFF.

The chain recombines TRBV28 with TRBJ1-6; D possibly corresponds to TRBD1 (5 bases). This CDR3 comprises 16 residues. The V end was cut by 3 bases, the J end by 1 base, with 10 bases between. Germline assignment: CDR1 MDHEN and CDR2 SYDVKM. The chain's CDR3 is CASSFAGESYNSPLHF. DNA for the CDR3: TGTGCCAGCAGTTTTGCGGGGGAGTCCTATAATTCACCCCTCCACTTT.

This chain joins TRBV6-6 and TRBJ1-3, with 9 bases that match TRBD1. J was trimmed by 3 bases and V by 2 bases; bases with no gene match: 5. This CDR3 comprises 16 residues. Germline loops: CDR1 MNHNY, CDR2 SVGAGI (reference sequence). CDR3 in DNA: TGTGCCAGCAGTTACGGACAGGGGAGAGTTGGAAACACCATATATTTT. The encoded protein is CASSYGQGRVGNTIYF.